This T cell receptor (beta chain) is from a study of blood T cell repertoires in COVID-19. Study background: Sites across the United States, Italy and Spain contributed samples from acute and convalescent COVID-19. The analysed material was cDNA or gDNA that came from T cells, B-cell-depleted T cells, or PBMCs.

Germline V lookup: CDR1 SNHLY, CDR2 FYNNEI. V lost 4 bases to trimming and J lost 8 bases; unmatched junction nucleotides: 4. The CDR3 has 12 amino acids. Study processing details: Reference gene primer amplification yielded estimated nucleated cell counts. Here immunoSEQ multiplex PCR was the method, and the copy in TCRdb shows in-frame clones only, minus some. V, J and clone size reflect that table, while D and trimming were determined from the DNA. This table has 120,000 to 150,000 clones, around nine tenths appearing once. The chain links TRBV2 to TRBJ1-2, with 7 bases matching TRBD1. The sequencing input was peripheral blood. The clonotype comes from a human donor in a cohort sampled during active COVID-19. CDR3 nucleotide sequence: TGTGCCAGCAGTGGACAGGGTCGGGGCTACACCTTC. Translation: CASSGQGRGYTF. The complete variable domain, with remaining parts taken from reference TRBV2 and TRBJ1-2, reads EPEVTQTPSHQVTQMGQEVILRCVPISNHLYFYWYRQILGQKVEFLVSFYNNEISEKSEIFDDQFSVERPDGSNFTLKIRSTKLEDSAMYFCASSGQGRGYTFGSGTRLTVV.